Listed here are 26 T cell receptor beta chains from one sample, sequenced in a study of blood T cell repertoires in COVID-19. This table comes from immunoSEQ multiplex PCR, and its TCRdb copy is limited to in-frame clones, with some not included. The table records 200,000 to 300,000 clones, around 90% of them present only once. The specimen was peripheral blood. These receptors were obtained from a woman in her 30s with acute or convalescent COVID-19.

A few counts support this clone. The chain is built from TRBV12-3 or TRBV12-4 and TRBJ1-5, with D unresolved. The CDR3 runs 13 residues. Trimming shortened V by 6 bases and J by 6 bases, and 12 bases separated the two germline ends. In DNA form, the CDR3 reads TGTGCCAGCAGAGCGGCCTTCCCTCAGCCCCAGCATTTT. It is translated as CASRAAFPQPQHF.

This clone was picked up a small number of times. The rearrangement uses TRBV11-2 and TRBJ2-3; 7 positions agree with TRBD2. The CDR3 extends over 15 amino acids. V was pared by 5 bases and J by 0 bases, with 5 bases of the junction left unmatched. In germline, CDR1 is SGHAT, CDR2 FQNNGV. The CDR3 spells CASSPLAVSTDTQYF. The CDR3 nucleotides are TGTGCCAGCAGCCCGCTAGCGGTTAGCACAGATACGCAGTATTTT.

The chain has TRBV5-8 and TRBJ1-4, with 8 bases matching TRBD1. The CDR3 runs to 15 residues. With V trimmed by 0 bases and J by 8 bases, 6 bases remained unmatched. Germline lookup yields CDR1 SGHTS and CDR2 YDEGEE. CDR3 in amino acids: CASSLGARGREKLFF. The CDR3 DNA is TGTGCCAGCAGCTTGGGGGCCAGGGGGCGAGAAAAACTGTTTTTT. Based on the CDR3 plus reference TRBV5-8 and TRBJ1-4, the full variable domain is EAGVTQSPTHLIKTRGQQATLRCSPISGHTSVYWYQQALGLGLQFLLWYDEGEERNRGNFPPRFSGRQFPNYSSELNVNALELEDSALYLCASSLGARGREKLFFGSGTQLSVL.

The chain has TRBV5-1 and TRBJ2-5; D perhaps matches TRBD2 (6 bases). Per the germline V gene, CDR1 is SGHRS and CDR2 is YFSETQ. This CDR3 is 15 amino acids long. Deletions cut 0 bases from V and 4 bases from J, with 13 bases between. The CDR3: CASSLGRGAGETQYF. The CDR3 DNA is TGCGCCAGCAGCTTGGGGAGGGGCGCAGGAGAGACCCAGTACTTC. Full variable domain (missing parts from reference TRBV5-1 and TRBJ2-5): KAGVTQTPRYLIKTRGQQVTLSCSPISGHRSVSWYQQTPGQGLQFLFEYFSETQRNKGNFPGRFSGRQFSNSRSEMNVSTLELGDSALYLCASSLGRGAGETQYFGPGTRLLVL.

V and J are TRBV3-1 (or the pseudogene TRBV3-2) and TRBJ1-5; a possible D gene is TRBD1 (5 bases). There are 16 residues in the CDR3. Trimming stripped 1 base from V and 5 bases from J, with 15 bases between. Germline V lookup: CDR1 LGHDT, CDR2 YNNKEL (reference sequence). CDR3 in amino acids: CASSQVKGREYQPQHF. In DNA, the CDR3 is TGTGCCAGCAGCCAAGTCAAGGGGCGCGAATATCAGCCCCAGCATTTT.

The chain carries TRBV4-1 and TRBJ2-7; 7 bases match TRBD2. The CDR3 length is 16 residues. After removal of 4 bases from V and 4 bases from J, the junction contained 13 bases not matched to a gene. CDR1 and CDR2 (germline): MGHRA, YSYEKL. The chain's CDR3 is CASSPTWAGVGYEQYF. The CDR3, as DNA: TGCGCCAGCAGCCCCACCTGGGCGGGAGTAGGGTACGAGCAGTACTTC.

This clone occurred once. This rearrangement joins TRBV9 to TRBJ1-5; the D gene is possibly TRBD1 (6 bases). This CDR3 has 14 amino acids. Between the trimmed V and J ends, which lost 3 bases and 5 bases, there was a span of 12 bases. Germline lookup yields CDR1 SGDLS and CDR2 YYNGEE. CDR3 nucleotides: TGTGCCAGCAGCGCCACAGGGTTCTATCAGCCCCAGCATTTT. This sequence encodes CASSATGFYQPQHF.

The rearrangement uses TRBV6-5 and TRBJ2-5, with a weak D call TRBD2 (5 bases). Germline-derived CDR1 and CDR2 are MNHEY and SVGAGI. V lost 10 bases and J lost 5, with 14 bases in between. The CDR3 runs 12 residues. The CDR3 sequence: CATWGVTETQYF. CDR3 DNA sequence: TGTGCCACCTGGGGAGTTACGGAGACCCAGTACTTC.

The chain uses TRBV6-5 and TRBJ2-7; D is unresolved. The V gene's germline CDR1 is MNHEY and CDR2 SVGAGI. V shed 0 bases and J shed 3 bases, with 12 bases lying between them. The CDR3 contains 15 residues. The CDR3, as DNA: TGTGCCAGCAGTTACTCGACTCGGAAAGTCTACGAGCAGTACTTC. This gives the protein CASSYSTRKVYEQYF.

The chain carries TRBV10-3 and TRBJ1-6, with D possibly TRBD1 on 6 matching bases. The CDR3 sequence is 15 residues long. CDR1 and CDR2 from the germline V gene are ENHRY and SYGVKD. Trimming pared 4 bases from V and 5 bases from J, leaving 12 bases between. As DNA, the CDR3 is TGTGCCATCAGTGTGCAACAGGGTCATAATTCACCCCTCCACTTT. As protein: CAISVQQGHNSPLHF.

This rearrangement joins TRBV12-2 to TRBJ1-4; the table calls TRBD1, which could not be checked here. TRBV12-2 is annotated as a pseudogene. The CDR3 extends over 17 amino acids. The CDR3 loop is CASRLDGQGLANEKLFF. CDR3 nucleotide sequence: TGTGCAAGTCGCTTAGACGGACAGGGGCTCGCCAATGAAAAACTGTTTTTT.

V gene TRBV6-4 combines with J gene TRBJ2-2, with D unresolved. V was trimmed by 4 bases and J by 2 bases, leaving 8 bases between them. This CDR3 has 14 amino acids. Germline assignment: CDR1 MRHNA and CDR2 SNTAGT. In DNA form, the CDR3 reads TGTGCCAGCAGTGTAGTCTCAAACACCGGGGAGCTGTTTTTT. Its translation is CASSVVSNTGELFF.

The CDR3 is CASGLSNYGYTF. The CDR3 DNA reads as TGTGCAAGCGGGCTATCTAACTATGGCTACACCTTC. V and J are TRBV7-9 and TRBJ1-2, with D hard to call. Germline V gene lookup returns CDR1 SEHNR and CDR2 FQNEAQ (reference sequence). There are 12 residues in the CDR3.

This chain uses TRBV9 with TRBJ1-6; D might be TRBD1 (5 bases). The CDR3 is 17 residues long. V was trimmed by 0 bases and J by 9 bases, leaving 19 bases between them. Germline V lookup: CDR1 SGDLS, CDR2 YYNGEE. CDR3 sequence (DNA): TGTGCCAGCAGCGTAGGTCCGCGGGGTTCTAGGGGTTCACCCCTCCACTTT. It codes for CASSVGPRGSRGSPLHF.

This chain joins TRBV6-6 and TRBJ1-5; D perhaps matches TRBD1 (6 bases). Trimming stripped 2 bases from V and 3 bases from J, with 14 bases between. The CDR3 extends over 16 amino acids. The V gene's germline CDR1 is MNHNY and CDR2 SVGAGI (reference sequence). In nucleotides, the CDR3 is TGTGCCAGCAGTTACCATCGGGACACCTACAATCAGCCCCAGCATTTT. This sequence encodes CASSYHRDTYNQPQHF.

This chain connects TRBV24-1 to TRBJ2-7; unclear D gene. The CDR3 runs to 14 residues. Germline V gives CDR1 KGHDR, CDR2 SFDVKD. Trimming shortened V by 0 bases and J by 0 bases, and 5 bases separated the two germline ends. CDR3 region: CATSDLGPSYEQYF. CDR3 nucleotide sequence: TGTGCCACCAGTGATTTGGGGCCCTCCTACGAGCAGTACTTC.

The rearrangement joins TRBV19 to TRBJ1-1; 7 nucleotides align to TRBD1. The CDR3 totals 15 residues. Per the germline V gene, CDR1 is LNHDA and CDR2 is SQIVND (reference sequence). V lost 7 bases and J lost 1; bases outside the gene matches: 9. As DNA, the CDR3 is TGTGCCAGTACCAGACAGGGAAGCGCGAACACTGAAGCTTTCTTT. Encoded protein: CASTRQGSANTEAFF.

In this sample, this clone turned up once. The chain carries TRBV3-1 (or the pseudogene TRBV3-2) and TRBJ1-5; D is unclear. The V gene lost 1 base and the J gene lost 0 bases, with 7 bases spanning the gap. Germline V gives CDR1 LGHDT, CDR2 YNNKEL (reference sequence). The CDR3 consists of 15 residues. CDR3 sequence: CASSQAGDSNQPQHF. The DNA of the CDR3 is TGTGCCAGCAGCCAAGCCGGGGATAGCAATCAGCCCCAGCATTTT.

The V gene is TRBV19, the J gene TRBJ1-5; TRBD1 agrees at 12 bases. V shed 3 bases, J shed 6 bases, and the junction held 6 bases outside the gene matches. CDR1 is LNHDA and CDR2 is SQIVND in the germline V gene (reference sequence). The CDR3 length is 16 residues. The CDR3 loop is CASSISGTGGIQPQHF. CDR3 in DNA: TGTGCCAGTAGTATTAGTGGGACAGGGGGCATTCAGCCCCAGCATTTT. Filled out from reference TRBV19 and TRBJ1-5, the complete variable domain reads DGGITQSPKYLFRKEGQNVTLSCEQNLNHDAMYWYRQDPGQGLRLIYYSQIVNDFQKGDIAEGYSVSREKKESFPLTVTSAQKNPTAFYLCASSISGTGGIQPQHFGDGTRLSIL.

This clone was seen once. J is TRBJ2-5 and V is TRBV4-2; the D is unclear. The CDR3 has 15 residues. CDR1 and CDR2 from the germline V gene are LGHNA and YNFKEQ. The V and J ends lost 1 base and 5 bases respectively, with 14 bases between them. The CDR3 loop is CASSQGRLPRETQYF. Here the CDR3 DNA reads TGTGCCAGCAGCCAAGGGCGTTTGCCGCGGGAGACCCAGTACTTC.

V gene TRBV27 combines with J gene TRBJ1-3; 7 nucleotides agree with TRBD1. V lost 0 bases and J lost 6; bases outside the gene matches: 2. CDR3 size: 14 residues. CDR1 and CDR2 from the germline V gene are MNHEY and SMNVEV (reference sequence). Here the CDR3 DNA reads TGTGCCAGCAGTTTATCGGGACAGTTAAACACCATATATTTT. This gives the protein CASSLSGQLNTIYF.

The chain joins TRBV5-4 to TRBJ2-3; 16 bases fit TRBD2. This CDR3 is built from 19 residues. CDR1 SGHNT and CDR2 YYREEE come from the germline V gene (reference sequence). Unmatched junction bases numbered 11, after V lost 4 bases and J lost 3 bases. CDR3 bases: TGTGCCAGCAGCCGGGGGACTAGCGGGAGGGCCGGTCGTACAGATACGCAGTATTTT. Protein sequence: CASSRGTSGRAGRTDTQYF. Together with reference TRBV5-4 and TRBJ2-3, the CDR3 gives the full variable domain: ETGVTQSPTHLIKTRGQQVTLRCSSQSGHNTVSWYQQALGQGPQFIFQYYREEENGRGNFPPRFSGLQFPNYSSELNVNALELDDSALYLCASSRGTSGRAGRTDTQYFGPGTRLTVL.

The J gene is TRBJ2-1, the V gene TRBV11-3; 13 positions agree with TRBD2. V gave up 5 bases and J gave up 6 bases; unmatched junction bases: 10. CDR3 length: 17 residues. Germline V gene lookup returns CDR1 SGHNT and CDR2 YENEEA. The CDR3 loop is CASSPPGRTSGSNEQFF. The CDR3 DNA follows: TGTGCCAGCAGCCCACCAGGTAGGACTAGCGGGAGCAATGAGCAGTTCTTC. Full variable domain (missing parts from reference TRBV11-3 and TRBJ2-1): EAGVVQSPRYKIIEKKQPVAFWCNPISGHNTLYWYLQNLGQGPELLIRYENEEAVDDSQLPKDRFSAERLKGVDSTLKIQPAELGDSAVYLCASSPPGRTSGSNEQFFGPGTRLTVL.

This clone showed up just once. The CDR3 coding sequence is TGTGCCTGGCTACGGGACAGAGGAAACACCATATATTTT. It yields the protein CAWLRDRGNTIYF. V gene TRBV30 combines with J gene TRBJ1-3, with 7 bases aligning to TRBD1. CDR1 GTSNPN and CDR2 SVGIG come from the germline V gene (reference sequence). The CDR3 is made up of 13 amino acids. V was pared by 5 bases and J by 4 bases, with 5 bases of the junction left unmatched.

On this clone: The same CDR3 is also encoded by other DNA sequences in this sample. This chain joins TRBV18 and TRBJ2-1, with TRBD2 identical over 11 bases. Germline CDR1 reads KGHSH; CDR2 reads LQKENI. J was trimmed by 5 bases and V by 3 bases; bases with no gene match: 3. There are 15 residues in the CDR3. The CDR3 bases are TGTGCCAGCTCACCGCTAGCGGGGGGAGACAATGAGCAGTTCTTC. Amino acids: CASSPLAGGDNEQFF.

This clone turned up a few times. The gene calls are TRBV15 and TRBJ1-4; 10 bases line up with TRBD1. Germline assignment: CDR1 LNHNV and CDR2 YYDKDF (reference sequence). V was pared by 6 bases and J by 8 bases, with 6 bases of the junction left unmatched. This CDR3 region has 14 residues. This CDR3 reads CATRGQGSSEKLFF. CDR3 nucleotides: TGTGCCACCAGGGGACAGGGGTCATCCGAAAAACTGTTTTTT.